This is a list of T cell receptor beta chains from one sample in a study of PD-1 blockade in mismatch repair-deficient tumors. The antigens for these receptors are not known. The data were produced by immunoSEQ multiplex PCR, yet TCRdb's version contains in-frame clones alone and is incomplete. The sample has roughly 13,000 clones; approximately 86% are singletons. The sample consisted of cells cultured in vitro, taken from a patient treated with pembrolizumab. The receptors stem from an adult with mismatch repair-deficient cancer. Both conserved end residues are part of each CDR3. Size is omitted from some rows. Given values are once, few, many or a class for expanded clones.

J gene	V gene	clone size	CDR3 protein
TRBJ2-2	TRBV6-1	NA	CAILQWAGGTGELFF
TRBJ2-5	TRBV4-2	NA	CASSQEETQYF
TRBJ1-1	TRBV6-1	NA	CASSESPGLGAFF
TRBJ1-5	TRBV2	once	CASSQGGTNSRPQHF
TRBJ2-1	TRBV28	NA	CASSLSPPGTEEQFF
TRBJ2-7	TRBV2	NA	CASSEGGADPYEQYF
TRBJ2-1	TRBV9	NA	CASSAGGRYNEQFF
TRBJ2-2	TRBV19	NA	CASKLAFNTGELFF
TRBJ2-7	TRBV23-1	NA	CVGRDREWGEQYF
TRBJ1-5	TRBV19	NA	CASSIEGVGSNQPQHF
TRBJ2-1	TRBV9	few	CASSVGGSFYNEQFF
TRBJ2-7	TRBV7-3	NA	CASSLGTSGTDEQYF
TRBJ1-5	TRBV2	NA	CASSPMTQGILGQPQHF
TRBJ1-1	TRBV12-5	NA	CASGRQATEAFF
TRBJ1-1	TRBV9	NA	CASSVGGGTKGTEAFF
TRBJ2-7	TRBV13	once	CASSLSSAYEQYF
TRBJ2-3	TRBV10-3	once	CAISGRTSGEDTQYF
TRBJ2-2	TRBV19	NA	CASSPSGSAGELFF
TRBJ1-4	TRBV28	NA	CASSFPGARGEKLFF
TRBJ2-7	TRBV1	NA	CTSSPQVLPHSYEQYF
TRBJ1-1	TRBV28	NA	CASSLFEGVGSEAFF
TRBJ2-6	TRBV12-2	NA	CASRLAPSQESGANVLTF
TRBJ2-1	TRBV28	once	CASSLYRNDPGTSGRAAGFF
TRBJ2-7	TRBV5-4	NA	CASSLGPDSSYEQYF
TRBJ2-1	TRBV6-4	NA	CATSPGTAADNEQFF
TRBJ2-1	TRBV28	NA	CASSLGGSLAVGQFF
TRBJ2-1	TRBV2	NA	CASTGLAGGSYNEQFF
TRBJ2-7	TRBV28	NA	CASSFLPRSYEQYF
TRBJ1-5	TRBV5-8	NA	CASSLLSPVIQHF
TRBJ2-7	TRBV5-1	NA	CASSLAGSGSYEQYF
TRBJ1-1	TRBV5-1	NA	CASNPDGQVNTEAFF
TRBJ2-7	TRBV7-8	NA	CASSFAPRGEQYF
TRBJ2-3	TRBV6-4	NA	CASSASGTDTQYF
TRBJ2-3	TRBV28	NA	CASSLNPDTQYF
TRBJ2-7	TRBV9	NA	CASSGGLAAAYEQYF
TRBJ2-3	TRBV5-1	NA	CASSAGVNVRTDTQYF
TRBJ2-3	TRBV2	NA	CASSEMGQGADTQYF
TRBJ2-7	TRBV28	NA	CASSPLGTSGFPLYEQYF
TRBJ2-1	TRBV7-8	NA	CASSLEPDWYNEQFF
TRBJ2-7	TRBV6-1	NA	CASSPGLTYEQYF
TRBJ2-3	TRBV5-1	NA	CASSLAGAADTQYF
TRBJ2-4	TRBV9	NA	CASSRQGLLAKNIQYF
TRBJ1-5	TRBV6-4	NA	CASKTGISSNQPQHF
TRBJ1-2	TRBV30	NA	CAWSNGYGYTF
TRBJ1-2	TRBV5-5	NA	CASSLQGGYNYGYTF
TRBJ2-3	TRBV6-4	NA	CASSERPHDTDTQYF
TRBJ1-1	TRBV7-9	few	CASSLENRGAGPNTEAFF
TRBJ1-5	TRBV10-3	NA	CATGTGDLNQPQHF
TRBJ2-7	TRBV10-3	NA	CAISAPLAGLSYEQYF
TRBJ2-3	TRBV7-3	NA	CASTRGTFRADTQYF
TRBJ2-7	TRBV28	NA	CASSTFGGINEQYF
TRBJ2-7	TRBV7-2	NA	CASSRTSGNSYEQYF
TRBJ2-3	TRBV9	NA	CASSVVGVWGFTDTQYF
TRBJ2-7	TRBV30	NA	CAWSPLGGGTHEQYF
TRBJ2-1	TRBV15	NA	CATSSPTSGGLSSYNEQFF
TRBJ2-2	TRBV10-1	NA	CASSEVKGRNTGELFF
TRBJ1-2	TRBV10-2	NA	CASSDLPRYGYTF
TRBJ2-5	TRBV10-2	once	CASTGTSGSEETQYF
TRBJ2-6	TRBV5-1	once	CASSFHRGRLGSGANVLTF